This T cell receptor beta chain was captured by sequencing in a study of shared clonotypes between healthy human individuals. Study outcomes and limitations: Naive subsets tended to show greater estimated richness than memory subsets.

In replicate PCRs of sorted subsets, around 200 ng DNA, approximately 30,000 T cell genomes, was used. Here immunoSEQ multiplex PCR was the method, and the copy in TCRdb shows in-frame clones only, minus some. This sample has about 2 million clones; 85% to 95% occur once, and the top ten carry roughly 1%. The CDR3 sequence is 15 residues long. The V gene lost 4 bases and the J gene lost 7 bases, with 14 bases spanning the gap. The germline V gene has CDR1 MNHEY and CDR2 SVGAGI. There are a few counts of this clone. Its cognate antigen is unknown. Only CD45RO-negative cells positively selected for CCR7 counted as naive CD8 cells, so terminally differentiated effector memory CD45RA+ cells were excluded.

The sample was naive CD8+ T cells sorted from blood. The TCR sequence derives from a man younger than 35 in good health. The chain employs TRBV6-5 and TRBJ1-6; D is unresolved. This chain's CDR3 is CASSSSRTVNSPLHF. The CDR3 DNA follows: TGTGCCAGCAGTTCCAGTCGGACCGTCAATTCACCCCTCCACTTT.